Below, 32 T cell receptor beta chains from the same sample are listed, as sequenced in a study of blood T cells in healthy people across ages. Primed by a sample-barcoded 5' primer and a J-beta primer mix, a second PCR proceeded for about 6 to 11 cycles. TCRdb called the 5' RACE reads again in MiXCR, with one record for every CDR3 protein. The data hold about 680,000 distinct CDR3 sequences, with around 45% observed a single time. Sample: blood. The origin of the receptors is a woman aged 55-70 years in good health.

The CDR3 nucleotides are TGTGCCAGCAACCCACGCCGGGACACTGAAGCTTTCTTT. Its protein product is CASNPRRDTEAFF. The J gene is TRBJ1-1, the V gene TRBV2; D gene unclear. Germline CDR1 is SNHLY and CDR2 is FYNNEI. Trimming took off 7 bases at V and 3 bases at J, with 12 bases between the two ends. This CDR3 is 13 amino acids long.

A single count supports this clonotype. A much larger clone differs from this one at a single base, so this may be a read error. The chain's CDR3 is CASSPSPPAGVGEQYF. CDR3 sequence (DNA): TGCGCCAGCAGCCCCTCCCCACCAGCGGGAGTAGGCGAGCAGTACTTC. J is TRBJ2-5 and V is TRBV4-3; 8 positions match TRBD2. Near its end, the DNA agrees better with TRBJ2-7, so the J call may be wrong. The CDR3 has 16 amino acids. Germline CDR1 is LGHNA and CDR2 is YSLEER.

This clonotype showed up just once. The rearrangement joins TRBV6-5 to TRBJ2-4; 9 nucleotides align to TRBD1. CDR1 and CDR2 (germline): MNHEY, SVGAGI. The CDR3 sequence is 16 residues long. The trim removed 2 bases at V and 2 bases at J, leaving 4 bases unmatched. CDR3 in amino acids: CASSYGTGSTKNIQYF. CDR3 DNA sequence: TGTGCCAGCAGTTACGGGACAGGGTCTACCAAAAACATTCAGTACTTC.

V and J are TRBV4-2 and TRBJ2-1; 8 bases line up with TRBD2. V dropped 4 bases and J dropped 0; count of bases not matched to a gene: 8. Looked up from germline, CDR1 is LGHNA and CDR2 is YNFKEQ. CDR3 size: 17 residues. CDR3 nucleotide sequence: TGTGCCAGCAGCCTCCGGGGGGGACACGGCTCCTACAATGAGCAGTTCTTC. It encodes CASSLRGGHGSYNEQFF.

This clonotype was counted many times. The CDR3: CATSPRGQHTDTQYF. As DNA, the CDR3 is TGTGCCACCAGCCCCCGAGGCCAACACACAGATACGCAGTATTTT. The chain employs TRBV24-1 and TRBJ2-3; no firm D call. The CDR3 runs 15 residues. Germline V gene lookup returns CDR1 KGHDR and CDR2 SFDVKD. V shed 7 bases and J shed 2 bases, with 15 bases lying between them.

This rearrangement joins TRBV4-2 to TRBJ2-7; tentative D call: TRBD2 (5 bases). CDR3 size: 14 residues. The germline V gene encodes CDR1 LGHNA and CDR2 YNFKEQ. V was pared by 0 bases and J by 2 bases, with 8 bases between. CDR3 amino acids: CASSQDPGTYEQYF. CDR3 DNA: TGTGCCAGCAGCCAAGATCCCGGGACCTACGAGCAGTACTTC.

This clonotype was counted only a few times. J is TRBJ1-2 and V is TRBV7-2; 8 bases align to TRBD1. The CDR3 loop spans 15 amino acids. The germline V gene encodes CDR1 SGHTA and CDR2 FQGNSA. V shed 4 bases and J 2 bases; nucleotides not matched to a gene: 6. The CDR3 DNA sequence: TGTGCCAGCAGCTCGAATACAGGGGGAAACTATGGCTACACCTTC. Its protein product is CASSSNTGGNYGYTF.

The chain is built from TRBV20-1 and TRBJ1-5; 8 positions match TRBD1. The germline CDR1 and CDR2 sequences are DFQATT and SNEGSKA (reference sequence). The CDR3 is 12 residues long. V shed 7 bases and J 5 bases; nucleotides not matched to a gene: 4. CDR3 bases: TGCAGTGTTCTACAGGGGGATCAGCCCCAGCATTTT. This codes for CSVLQGDQPQHF.

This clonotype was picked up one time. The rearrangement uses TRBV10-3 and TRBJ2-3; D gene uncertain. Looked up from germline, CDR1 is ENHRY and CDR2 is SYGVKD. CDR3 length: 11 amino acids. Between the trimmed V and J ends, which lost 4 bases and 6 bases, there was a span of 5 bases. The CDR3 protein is CAISVSDTQYF. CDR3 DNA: TGTGCCATCAGTGTTTCGGATACGCAGTATTTT.

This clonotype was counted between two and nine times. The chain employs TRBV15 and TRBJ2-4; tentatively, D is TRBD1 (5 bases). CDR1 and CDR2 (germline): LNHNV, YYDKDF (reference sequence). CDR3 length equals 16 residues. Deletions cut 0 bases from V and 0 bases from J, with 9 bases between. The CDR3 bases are TGTGCCACCAGCAGAGAGCCCCAGGGAGCCAAAAACATTCAGTACTTC. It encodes CATSREPQGAKNIQYF.

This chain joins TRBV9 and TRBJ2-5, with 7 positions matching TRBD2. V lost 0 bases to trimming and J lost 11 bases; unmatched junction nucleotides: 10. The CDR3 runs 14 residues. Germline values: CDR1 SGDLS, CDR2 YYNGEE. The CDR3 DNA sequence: TGTGCCAGCAGCGTAGCGGGAGGTCCGGGTGAGCAGTACTTC. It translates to CASSVAGGPGEQYF.

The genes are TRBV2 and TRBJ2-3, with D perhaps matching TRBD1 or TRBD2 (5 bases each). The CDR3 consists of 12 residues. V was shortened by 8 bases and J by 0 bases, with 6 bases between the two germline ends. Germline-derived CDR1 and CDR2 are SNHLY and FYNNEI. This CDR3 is CASGDSTDTQYF. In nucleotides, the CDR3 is TGTGCCAGCGGGGACAGCACAGATACGCAGTATTTT.

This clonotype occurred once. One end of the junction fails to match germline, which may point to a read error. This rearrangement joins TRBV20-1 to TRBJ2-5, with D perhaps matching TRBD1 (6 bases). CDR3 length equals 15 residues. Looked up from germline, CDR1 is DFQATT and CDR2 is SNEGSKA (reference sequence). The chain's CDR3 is CSASPPLQGQATQYF. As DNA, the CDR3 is TGCAGTGCTAGCCCCCCCCTACAGGGCCAAGCGACCCAGTACTTC.

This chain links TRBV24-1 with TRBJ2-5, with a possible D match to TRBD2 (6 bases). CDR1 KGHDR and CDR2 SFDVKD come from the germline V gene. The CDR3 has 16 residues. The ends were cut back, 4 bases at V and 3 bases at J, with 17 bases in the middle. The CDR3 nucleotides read TGTGCCACCAGTGAACCAGTCGCGTCGGGAGAAGAGACCCAGTACTTC. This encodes CATSEPVASGEETQYF.

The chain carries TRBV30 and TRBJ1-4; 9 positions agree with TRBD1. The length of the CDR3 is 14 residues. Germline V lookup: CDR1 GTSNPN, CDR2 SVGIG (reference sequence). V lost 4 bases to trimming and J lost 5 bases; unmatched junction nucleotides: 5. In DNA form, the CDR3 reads TGTGCCTGGACCACCGGGACAGGGAATGAAAAACTGTTTTTT. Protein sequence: CAWTTGTGNEKLFF.

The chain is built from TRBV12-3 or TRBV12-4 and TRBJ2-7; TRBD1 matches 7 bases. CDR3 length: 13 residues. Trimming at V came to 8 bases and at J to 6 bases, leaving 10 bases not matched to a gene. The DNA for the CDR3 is TGTGCCAGCGGACTCCGGGACAGAGCCGAGCAGTACTTC. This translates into CASGLRDRAEQYF.

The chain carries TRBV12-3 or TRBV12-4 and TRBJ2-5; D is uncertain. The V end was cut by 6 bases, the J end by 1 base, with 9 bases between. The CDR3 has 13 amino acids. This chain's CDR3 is CASSKEIQETQYF. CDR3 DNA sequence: TGTGCCAGCAGCAAGGAGATCCAAGAGACCCAGTACTTC.

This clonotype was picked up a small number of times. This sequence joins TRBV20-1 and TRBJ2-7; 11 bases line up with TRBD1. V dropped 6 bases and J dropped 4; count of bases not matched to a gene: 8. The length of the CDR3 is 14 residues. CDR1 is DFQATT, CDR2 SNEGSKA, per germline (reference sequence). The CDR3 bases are TGCAGTGCGGACAGGGGGCGAGGATTATACGAGCAGTACTTC. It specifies CSADRGRGLYEQYF.

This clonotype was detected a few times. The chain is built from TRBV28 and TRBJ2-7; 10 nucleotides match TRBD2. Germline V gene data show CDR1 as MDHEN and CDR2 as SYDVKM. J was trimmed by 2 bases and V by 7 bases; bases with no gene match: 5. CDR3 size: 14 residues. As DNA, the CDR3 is TGTGCCAGCATGACTAGCGGGCCTCCCTACGAGCAGTACTTC. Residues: CASMTSGPPYEQYF.

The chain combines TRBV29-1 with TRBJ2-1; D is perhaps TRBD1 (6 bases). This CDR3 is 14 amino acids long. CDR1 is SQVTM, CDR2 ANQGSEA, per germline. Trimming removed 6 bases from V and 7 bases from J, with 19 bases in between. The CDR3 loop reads CSVARGDTGNEQFF. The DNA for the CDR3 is TGCAGCGTCGCTCGAGGGGACACGGGGAATGAGCAGTTCTTC.

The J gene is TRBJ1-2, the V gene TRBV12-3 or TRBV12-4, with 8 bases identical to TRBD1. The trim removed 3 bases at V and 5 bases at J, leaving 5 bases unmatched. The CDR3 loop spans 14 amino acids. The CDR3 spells CASSFSRTGYGYTF. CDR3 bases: TGTGCCAGCAGTTTCTCGAGGACAGGGTATGGCTACACCTTC.

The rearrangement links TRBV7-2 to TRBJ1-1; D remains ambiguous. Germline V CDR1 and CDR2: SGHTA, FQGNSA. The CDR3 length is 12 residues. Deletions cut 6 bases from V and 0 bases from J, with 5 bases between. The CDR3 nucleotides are TGTGCCAGCAGGTACGTGAACACTGAAGCTTTCTTT. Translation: CASRYVNTEAFF.

The DNA of the CDR3 is TGTGCCAGCAGTGGGACTAGCGGGAGGTATGAGCGTCAGTTCTTC. Translating it yields CASSGTSGRYERQFF. The chain uses TRBV12-3 or TRBV12-4 and TRBJ2-1, with 15 bases matching TRBD2. Trimming removed 5 bases from V and 13 bases from J; junction bases left unmatched: 9. The CDR3 has 15 residues.

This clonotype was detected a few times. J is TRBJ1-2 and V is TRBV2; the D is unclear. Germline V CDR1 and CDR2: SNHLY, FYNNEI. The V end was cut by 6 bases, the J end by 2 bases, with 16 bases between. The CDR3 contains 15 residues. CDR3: CASRSQSGGNYGYTF. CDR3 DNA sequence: TGTGCCAGCAGGTCACAGTCGGGCGGAAACTATGGCTACACCTTC.

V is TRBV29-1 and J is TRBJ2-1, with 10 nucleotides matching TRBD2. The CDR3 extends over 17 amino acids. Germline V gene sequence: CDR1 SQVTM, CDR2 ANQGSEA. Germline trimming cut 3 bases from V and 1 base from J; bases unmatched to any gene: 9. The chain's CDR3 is CSVDGASGRSSYNEQFF. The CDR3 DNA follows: TGCAGCGTTGACGGGGCTAGCGGGAGATCGTCCTACAATGAGCAGTTCTTC.

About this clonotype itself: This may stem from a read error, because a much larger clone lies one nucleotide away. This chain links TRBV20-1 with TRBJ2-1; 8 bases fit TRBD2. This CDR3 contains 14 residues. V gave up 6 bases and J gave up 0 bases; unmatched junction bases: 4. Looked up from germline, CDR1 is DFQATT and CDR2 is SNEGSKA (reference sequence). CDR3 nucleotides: TGCAGTGCCCGAGCGGGAGTCTCCTACAATGAGCAGTTCTTC. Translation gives CSARAGVSYNEQFF.

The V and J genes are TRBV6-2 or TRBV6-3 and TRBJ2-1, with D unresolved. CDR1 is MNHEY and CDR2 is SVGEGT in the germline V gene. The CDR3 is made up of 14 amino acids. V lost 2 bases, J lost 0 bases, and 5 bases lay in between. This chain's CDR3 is CASSYQSSYNEQFF. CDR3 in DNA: TGTGCCAGCAGTTACCAGAGCTCCTACAATGAGCAGTTCTTC.

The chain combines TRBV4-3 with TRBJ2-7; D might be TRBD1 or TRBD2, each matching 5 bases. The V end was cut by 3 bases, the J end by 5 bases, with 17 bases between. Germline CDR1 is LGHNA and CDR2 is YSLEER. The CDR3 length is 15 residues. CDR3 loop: CASSQAAGTSDEQYF. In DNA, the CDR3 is TGCGCCAGCAGCCAGGCCGCCGGGACGTCCGACGAGCAGTACTTC.

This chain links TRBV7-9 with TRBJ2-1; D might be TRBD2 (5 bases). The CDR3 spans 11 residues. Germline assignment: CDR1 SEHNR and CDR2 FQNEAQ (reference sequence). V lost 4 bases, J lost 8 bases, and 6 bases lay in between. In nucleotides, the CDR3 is TGTGCCAGCAGCTCCGGGGATGAGCAGTTCTTC. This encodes CASSSGDEQFF.

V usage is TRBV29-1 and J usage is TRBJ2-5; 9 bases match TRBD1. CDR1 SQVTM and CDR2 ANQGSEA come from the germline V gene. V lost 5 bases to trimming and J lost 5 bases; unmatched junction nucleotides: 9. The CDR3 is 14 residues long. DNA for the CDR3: TGCAGCGTTCAAACCGGGACAGGGCTTGAGACCCAGTACTTC. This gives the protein CSVQTGTGLETQYF.

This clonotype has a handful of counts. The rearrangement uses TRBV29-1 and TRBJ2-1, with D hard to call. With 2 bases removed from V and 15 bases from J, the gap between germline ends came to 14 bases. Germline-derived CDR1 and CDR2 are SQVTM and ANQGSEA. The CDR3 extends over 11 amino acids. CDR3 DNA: TGCAGCGTTGAATGGGGAACCAGTGGGTTCTTC. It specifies CSVEWGTSGFF.

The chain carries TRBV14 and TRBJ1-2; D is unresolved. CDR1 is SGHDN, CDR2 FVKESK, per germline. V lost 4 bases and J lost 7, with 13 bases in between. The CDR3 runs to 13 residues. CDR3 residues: CASSPSVKSGYTF. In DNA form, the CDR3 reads TGTGCCAGCAGCCCGTCGGTTAAGTCTGGCTACACCTTC.